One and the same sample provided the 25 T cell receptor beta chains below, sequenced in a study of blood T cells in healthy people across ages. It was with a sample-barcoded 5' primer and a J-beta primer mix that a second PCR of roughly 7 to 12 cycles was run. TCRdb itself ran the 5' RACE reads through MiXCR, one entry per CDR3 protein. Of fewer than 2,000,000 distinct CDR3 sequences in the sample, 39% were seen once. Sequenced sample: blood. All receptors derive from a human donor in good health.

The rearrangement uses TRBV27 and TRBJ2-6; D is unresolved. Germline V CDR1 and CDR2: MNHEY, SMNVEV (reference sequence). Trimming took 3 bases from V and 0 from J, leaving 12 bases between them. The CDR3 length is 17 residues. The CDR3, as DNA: TGTGCCAGCAGTTTCGGTTGGCGGAGCTCTGGGGCCAACGTCCTGACTTTC. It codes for CASSFGWRSSGANVLTF.

For the CDR3, the DNA is TGCAGTGGATCGTTTACAGGGAGAGAGACCCAGTACTTC. It translates to CSGSFTGRETQYF. V is TRBV20-1 and J is TRBJ2-5; D is possibly TRBD1 (6 bases). Trimming shortened V by 7 bases and J by 4 bases, and 16 bases separated the two germline ends. CDR1 and CDR2 (germline): DFQATT, SNEGSKA (reference sequence). The CDR3 length is 13 residues.

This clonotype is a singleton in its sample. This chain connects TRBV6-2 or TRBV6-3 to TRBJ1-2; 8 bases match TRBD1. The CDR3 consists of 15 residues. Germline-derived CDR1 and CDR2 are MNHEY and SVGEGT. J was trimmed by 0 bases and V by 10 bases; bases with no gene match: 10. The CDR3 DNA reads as TGTGCCATCTCCGCCGGGACAGGCGCTAACTATGGCTACACCTTC. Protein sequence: CAISAGTGANYGYTF.

CDR3 sequence reads: CASSLSGSGMTYGYTF. CDR3 in DNA: TGCGCCAGCAGCTTGAGCGGATCAGGGATGACTTATGGCTACACCTTC. The chain joins TRBV5-1 to TRBJ1-2; D is possibly TRBD1 (5 bases). Germline V gene sequence: CDR1 SGHRS, CDR2 YFSETQ. V was pared by 1 base and J by 5 bases, with 18 bases between. This CDR3 has 16 amino acids.

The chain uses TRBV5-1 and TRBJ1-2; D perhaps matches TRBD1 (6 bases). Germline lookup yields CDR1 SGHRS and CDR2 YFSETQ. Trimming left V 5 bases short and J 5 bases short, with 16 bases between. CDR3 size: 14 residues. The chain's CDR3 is CASSRPGVGYGYTF. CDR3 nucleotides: TGCGCCAGCAGTCGTCCAGGGGTAGGATATGGCTACACCTTC. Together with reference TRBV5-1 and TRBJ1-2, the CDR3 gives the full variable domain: KAGVTQTPRYLIKTRGQQVTLSCSPISGHRSVSWYQQTPGQGLQFLFEYFSETQRNKGNFPGRFSGRQFSNSRSEMNVSTLELGDSALYLCASSRPGVGYGYTFGSGTRLTVV.

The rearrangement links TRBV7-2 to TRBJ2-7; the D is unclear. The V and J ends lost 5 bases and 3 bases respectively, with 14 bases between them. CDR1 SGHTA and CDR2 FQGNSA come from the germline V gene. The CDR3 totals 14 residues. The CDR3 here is CASSLVDSNYEQYF. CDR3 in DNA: TGTGCCAGCAGCCTTGTCGACTCAAACTACGAGCAGTACTTC. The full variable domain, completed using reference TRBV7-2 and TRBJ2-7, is GAGVSQSPSNKVTEKGKDVELRCDPISGHTALYWYRQSLGQGLEFLIYFQGNSAPDKSGLPSDRFSAERTGGSVSTLTIQRTQQEDSAVYLCASSLVDSNYEQYFGPGTRLTVT.

This CDR3 is CASYGPGGVAGTDTQYF. DNA for the CDR3: TGTGCCAGCTACGGCCCCGGGGGGGTAGCGGGCACAGATACGCAGTATTTT. The V gene is TRBV28, the J gene TRBJ2-3; 8 bases fit TRBD2. V shed 8 bases, J shed 1 base, and the junction held 14 bases outside the gene matches. CDR1 and CDR2 (germline): MDHEN, SYDVKM. CDR3 length: 17 amino acids.

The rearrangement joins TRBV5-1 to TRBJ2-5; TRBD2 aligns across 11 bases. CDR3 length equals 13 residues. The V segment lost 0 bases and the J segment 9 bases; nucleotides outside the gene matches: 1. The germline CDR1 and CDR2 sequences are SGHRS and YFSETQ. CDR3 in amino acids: CASSLDSGGAQYF. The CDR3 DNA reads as TGCGCCAGCAGCTTGGATAGCGGGGGGGCCCAGTACTTC.

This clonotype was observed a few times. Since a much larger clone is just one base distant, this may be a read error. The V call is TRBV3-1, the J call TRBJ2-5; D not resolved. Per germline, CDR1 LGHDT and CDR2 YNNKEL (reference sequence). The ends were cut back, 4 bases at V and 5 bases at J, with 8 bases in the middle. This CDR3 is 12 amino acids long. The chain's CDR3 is CASSPHGETQYF. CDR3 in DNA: TGTGCCAGCAGCCCCCACGGGGAGACCCAGTACTTC.

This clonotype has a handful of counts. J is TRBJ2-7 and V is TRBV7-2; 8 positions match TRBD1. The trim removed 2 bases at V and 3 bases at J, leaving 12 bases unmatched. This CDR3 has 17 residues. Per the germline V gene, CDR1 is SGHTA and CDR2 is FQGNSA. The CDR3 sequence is CASSLRESGQGHYEQYF. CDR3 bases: TGTGCCAGCAGCTTAAGGGAGTCCGGACAGGGCCACTACGAGCAGTACTTC.

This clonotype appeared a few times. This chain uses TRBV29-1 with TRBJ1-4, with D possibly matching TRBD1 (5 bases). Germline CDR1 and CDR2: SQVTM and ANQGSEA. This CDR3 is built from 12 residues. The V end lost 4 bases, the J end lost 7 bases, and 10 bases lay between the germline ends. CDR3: CSVGGLREKLFF. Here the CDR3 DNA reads TGCAGCGTTGGGGGGTTACGTGAAAAACTGTTTTTT. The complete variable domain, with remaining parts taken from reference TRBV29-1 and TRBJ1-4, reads SAVISQKPSRDICQRGTSLTIQCQVDSQVTMMFWYRQQPGQSLTLIATANQGSEATYESGFVIDKFPISRPNLTFSTLTVSNMSPEDSSIYLCSVGGLREKLFFGSGTQLSVL.

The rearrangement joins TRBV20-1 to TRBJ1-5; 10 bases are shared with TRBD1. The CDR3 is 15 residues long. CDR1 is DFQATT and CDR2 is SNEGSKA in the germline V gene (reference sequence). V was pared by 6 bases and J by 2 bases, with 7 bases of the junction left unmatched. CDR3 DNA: TGCAGTGCGAGACAGGGGGCGCAAGGCAATCAGCCCCAGCATTTT. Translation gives CSARQGAQGNQPQHF.

CDR3 loop: CASNPGQPNTEAFF. In DNA, the CDR3 is TGTGCCAGCAATCCGGGACAGCCGAACACTGAAGCTTTCTTT. The chain recombines TRBV7-9 with TRBJ1-1; the match to TRBD1 covers 7 bases. The CDR3 length is 14 residues. Trimming took 7 bases from V and 1 from J; bases not matched to a gene: 6. Germline V gene sequence: CDR1 SEHNR, CDR2 FQNEAQ (reference sequence). The full variable domain, completed using reference TRBV7-9 and TRBJ1-1, is DTGVSQNPRHKITKRGQNVTFRCDPISEHNRLYWYRQTLGQGPEFLTYFQNEAQLEKSRLLSDRFSAERPKGSFSTLEIQRTEQGDSAMYLCASNPGQPNTEAFFGQGTRLTVV.

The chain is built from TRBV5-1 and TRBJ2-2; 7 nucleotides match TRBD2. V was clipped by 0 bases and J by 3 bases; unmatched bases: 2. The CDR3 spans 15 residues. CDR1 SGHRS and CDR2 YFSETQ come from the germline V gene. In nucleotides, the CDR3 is TGCGCCAGCAGCTTGGGACTAGCCCACACCGGGGAGCTGTTTTTT. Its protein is CASSLGLAHTGELFF.

CDR3 sequence reads: CASSQDQRGNYGYTF. In DNA form, the CDR3 reads TGCGCCAGCAGCCAGGATCAGCGGGGGAACTATGGCTACACCTTC. The V and J genes are TRBV4-1 and TRBJ1-2, with TRBD1 as a possible D gene (5 bases). V was clipped by 3 bases and J by 2 bases, with 13 bases between them. The CDR3 consists of 15 residues. Per the germline V gene, CDR1 is MGHRA and CDR2 is YSYEKL.

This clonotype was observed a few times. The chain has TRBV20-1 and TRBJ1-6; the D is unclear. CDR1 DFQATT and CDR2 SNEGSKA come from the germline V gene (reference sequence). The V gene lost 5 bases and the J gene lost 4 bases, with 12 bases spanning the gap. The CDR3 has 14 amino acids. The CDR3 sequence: CSAGPTAYNSPLHF. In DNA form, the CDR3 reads TGCAGTGCTGGCCCCACAGCGTATAATTCACCCCTCCACTTT.

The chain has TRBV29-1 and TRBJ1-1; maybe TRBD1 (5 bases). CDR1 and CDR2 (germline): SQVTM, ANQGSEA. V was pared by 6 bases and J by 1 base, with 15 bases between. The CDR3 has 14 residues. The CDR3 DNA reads TGCAGCGTCGCGAGTCTTACAGGGAACACTGAAGCTTTCTTT. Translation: CSVASLTGNTEAFF.

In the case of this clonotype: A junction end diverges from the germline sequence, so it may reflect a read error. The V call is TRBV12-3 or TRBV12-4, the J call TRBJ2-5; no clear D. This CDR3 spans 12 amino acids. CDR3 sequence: CASSPAQGTQYF. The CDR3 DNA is TGTGCCAGCAGTCCGGCCCAAGGGACCCAGTACTTC.

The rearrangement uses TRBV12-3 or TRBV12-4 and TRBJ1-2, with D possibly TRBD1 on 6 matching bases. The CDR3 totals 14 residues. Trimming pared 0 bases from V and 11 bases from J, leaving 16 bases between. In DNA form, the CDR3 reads TGTGCCAGCAGTTTAGCCCAGGGGATTAGTAAATACACCTTC. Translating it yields CASSLAQGISKYTF.

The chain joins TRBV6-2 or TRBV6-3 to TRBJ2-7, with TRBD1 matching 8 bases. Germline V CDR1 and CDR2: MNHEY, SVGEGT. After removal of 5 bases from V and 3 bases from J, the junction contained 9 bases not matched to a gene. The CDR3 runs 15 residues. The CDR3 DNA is TGTGCCAGCAGTACCCGACAGGGGTTATTCTACGAGCAGTACTTC. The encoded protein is CASSTRQGLFYEQYF.

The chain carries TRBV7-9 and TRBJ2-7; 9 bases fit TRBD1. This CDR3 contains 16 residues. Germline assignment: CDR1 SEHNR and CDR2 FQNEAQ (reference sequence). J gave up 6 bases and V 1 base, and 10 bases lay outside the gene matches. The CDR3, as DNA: TGTGCCAGCAGCTTAGGACCCGGCAGGACAGGGGTCGAGCAGTACTTC. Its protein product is CASSLGPGRTGVEQYF.

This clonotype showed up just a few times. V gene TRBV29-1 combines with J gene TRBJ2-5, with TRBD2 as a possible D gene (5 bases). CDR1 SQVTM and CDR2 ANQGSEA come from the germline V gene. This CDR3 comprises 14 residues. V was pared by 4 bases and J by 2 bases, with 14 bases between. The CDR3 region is CSVGSLGSQETQYF. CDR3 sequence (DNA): TGCAGCGTTGGCTCCCTTGGGAGTCAAGAGACCCAGTACTTC.

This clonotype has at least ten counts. CDR3 sequence (DNA): TGCGCCAGCAGTTCAGGACTGGGGACTGAAGCTTTCTTT. Protein sequence: CASSSGLGTEAFF. The gene calls are TRBV5-1 and TRBJ1-1, with D unclear. The CDR3 sequence is 13 residues long. Germline assignment: CDR1 SGHRS and CDR2 YFSETQ. V shed 5 bases and J shed 5 bases, with 13 bases lying between them.

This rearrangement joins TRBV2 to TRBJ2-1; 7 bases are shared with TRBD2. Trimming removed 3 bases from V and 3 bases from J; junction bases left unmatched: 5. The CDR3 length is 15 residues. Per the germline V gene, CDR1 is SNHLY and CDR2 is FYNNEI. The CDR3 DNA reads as TGTGCCAGCAGTGACCCCGGGGGGAACTACAATGAGCAGTTCTTC. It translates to CASSDPGGNYNEQFF.

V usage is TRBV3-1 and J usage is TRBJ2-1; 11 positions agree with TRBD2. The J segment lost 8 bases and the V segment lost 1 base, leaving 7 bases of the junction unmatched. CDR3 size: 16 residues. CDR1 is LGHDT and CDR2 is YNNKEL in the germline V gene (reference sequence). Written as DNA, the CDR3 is TGTGCCAGCAGCCAAGCGGAGCCTAGCGGGGGGTATGAGCAGTTCTTC. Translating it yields CASSQAEPSGGYEQFF.